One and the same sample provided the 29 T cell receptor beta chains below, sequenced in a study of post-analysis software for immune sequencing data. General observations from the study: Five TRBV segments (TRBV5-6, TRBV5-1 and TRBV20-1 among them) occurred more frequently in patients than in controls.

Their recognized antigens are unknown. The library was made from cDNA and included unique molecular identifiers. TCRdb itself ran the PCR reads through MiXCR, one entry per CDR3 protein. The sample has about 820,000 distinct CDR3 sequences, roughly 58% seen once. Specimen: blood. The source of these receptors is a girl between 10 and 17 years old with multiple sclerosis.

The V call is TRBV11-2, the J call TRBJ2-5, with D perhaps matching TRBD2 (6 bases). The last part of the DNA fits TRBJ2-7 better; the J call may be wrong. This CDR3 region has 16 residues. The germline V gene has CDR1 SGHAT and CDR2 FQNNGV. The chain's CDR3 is CASSNPSVGGPYEQYF. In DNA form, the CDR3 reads TGTGCCAGCAGCAATCCCAGCGTGGGGGGACCCTACGAGCAGTACTTC.

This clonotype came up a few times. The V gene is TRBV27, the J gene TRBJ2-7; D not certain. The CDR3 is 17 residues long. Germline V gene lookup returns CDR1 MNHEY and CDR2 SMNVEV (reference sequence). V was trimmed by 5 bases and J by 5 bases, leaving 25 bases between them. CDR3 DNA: TGTGCCAGCAGTCCCGATGGGCGGTGGGTGGAGTTCGACGAGCAGTACTTC. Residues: CASSPDGRWVEFDEQYF.

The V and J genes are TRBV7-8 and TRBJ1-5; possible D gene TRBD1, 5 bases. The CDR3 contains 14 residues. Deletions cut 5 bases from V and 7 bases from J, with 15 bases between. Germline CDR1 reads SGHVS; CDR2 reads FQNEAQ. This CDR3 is CASSQSGGPQPQHF. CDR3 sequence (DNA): TGTGCCAGCAGCCAGTCGGGGGGTCCGCAGCCCCAGCATTTT.

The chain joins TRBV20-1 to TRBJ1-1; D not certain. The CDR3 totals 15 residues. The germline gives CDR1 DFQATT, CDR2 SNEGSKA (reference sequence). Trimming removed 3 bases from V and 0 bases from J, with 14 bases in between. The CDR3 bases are TGCAGTGCTAGGAGGCGGCGCTTGATGAACACTGAAGCTTTCTTT. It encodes CSARRRRLMNTEAFF.

CDR3 amino acids: CASSLAVQPDTQYF. The CDR3 DNA sequence: TGCGCCAGCAGCTTGGCCGTCCAGCCAGATACGCAGTATTTT. V is TRBV5-1 and J is TRBJ2-3, with D hard to call. The germline V gene encodes CDR1 SGHRS and CDR2 YFSETQ. V shed 0 bases and J shed 4 bases, with 9 bases lying between them. This CDR3 is built from 14 residues.

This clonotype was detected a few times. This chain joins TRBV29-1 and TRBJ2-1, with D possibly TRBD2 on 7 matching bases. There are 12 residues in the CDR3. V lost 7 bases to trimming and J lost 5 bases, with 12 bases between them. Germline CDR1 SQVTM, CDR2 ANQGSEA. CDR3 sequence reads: CSGGGLDNEQFF. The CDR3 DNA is TGCAGCGGGGGGGGCCTCGACAATGAGCAGTTCTTC.

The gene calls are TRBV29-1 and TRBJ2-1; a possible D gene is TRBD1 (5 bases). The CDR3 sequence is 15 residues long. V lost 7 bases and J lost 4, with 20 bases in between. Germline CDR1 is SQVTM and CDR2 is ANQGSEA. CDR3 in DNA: TGCAGCGAAACAGGAAGCCAGCAGGGTTACAATGAGCAGTTCTTC. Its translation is CSETGSQQGYNEQFF.

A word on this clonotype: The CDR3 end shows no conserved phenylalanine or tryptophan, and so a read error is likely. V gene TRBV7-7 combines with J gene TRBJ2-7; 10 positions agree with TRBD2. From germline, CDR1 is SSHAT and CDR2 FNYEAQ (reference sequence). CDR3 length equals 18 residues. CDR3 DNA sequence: TGTGCTAGCAGCATCCCCGGAGCCCTAGCGGGAGTCTCCTACGAGCAGTACCTC. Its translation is CASSIPGALAGVSYEQYL.

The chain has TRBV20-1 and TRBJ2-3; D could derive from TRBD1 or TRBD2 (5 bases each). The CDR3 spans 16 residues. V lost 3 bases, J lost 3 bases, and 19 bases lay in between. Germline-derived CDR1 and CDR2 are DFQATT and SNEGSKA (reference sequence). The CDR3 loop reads CSARGGTAPGTDTQYF. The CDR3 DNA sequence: TGCAGTGCTAGGGGTGGGACGGCCCCTGGGACAGATACGCAGTATTTT.

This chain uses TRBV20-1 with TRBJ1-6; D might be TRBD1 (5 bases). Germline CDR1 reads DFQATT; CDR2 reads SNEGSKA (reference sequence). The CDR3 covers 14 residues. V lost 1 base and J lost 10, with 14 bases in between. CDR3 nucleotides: TGCAGTGCTAGAGGGGCCCAGGGTAGCTCACCCCTCCACTTT. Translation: CSARGAQGSSPLHF.

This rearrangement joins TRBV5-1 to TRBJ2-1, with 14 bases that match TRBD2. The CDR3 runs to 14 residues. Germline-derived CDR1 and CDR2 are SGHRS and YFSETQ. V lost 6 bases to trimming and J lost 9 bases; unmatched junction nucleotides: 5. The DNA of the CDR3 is TGCGCCAGCAACGCGGGACTAGCGGGAGTTGAGCAGTTCTTC. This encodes CASNAGLAGVEQFF.

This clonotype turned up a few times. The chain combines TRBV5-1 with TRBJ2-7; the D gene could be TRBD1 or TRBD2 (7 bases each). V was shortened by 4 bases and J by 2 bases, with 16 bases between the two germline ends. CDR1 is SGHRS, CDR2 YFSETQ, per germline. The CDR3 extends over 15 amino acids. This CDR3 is CASSPRPGGAYEQYF. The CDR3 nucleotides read TGCGCCAGCAGCCCCCGGCCAGGGGGGGCCTACGAGCAGTACTTC.

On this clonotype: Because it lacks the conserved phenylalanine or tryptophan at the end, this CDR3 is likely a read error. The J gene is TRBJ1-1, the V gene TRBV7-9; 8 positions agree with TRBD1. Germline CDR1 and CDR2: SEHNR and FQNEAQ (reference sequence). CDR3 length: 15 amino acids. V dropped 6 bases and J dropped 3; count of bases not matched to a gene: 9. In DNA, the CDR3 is TGTGCCAGCAGACCTACTGACAGGGGATACACTGAAGCTTTCTAT. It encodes CASRPTDRGYTEAFY.

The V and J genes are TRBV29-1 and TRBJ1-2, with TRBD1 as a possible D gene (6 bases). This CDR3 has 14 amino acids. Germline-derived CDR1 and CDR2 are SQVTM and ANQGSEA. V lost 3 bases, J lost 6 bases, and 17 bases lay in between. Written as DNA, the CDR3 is TGCAGCGTTGAGGAAACTACAGGGTTGGATGGCTACACCTTC. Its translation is CSVEETTGLDGYTF.

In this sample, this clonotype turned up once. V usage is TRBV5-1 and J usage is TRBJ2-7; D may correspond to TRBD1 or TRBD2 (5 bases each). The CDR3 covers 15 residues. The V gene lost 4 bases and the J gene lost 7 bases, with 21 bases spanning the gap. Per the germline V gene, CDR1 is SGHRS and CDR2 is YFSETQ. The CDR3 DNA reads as TGCGCCAGCAGCGGCCGGGACCCCTGGGTGGATGAGCAGTACTTC. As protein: CASSGRDPWVDEQYF.

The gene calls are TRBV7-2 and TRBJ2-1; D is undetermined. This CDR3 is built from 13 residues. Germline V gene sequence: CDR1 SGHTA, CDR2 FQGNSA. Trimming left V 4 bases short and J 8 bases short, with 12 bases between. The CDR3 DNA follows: TGTGCCAGCAGCTCGTTCAACGGGCATGAGCAGTTCTTC. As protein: CASSSFNGHEQFF.

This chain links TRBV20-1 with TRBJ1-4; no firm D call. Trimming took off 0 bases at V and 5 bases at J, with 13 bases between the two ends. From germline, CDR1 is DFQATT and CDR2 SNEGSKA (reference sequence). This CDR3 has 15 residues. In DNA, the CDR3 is TGCAGTGCTAGAGACGTGGGAGGGTACAATGAAAAACTGTTTTTT. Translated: CSARDVGGYNEKLFF.

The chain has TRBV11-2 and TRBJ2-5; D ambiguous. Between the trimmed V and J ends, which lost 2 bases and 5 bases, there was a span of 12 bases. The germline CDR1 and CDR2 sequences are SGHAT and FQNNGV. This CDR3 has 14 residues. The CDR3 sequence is CASSLWTGGETQYF. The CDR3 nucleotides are TGTGCCAGCAGCTTATGGACCGGTGGTGAGACCCAGTACTTC.

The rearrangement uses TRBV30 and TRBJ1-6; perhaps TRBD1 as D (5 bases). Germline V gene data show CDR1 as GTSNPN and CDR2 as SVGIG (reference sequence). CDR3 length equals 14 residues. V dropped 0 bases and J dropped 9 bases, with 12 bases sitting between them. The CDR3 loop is CAWSVGRDFSPLHF. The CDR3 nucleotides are TGTGCCTGGAGTGTCGGCAGGGACTTTTCACCCCTCCACTTT.

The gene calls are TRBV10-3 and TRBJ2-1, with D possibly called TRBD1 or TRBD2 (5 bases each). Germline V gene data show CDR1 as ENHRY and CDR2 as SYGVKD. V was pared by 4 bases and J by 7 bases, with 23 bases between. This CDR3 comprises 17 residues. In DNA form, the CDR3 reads TGTGCCATCAGTGGCGGGCCGGGTGCCAGGGTTCGGAATGAGCAGTTCTTC. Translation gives CAISGGPGARVRNEQFF.

CDR3 protein: CASSLTVPGLAGINEQYF. For the CDR3, the DNA is TGTGCCAGCAGCTTAACCGTCCCGGGACTAGCGGGAATCAATGAGCAGTACTTC. The chain is built from TRBV7-3 and TRBJ2-5; 13 nucleotides align to TRBD2. The CDR3 covers 18 residues. Germline CDR1 and CDR2: SGHTA and FQGTGA. V lost 0 bases to trimming and J lost 11 bases; unmatched junction nucleotides: 15.

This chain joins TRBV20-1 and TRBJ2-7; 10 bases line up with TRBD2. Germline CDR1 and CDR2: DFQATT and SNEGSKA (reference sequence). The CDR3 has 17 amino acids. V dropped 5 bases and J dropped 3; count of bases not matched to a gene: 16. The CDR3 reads CSAANPYSGRALYEQYF. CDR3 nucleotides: TGCAGTGCTGCCAATCCTTACAGCGGGAGGGCCCTCTACGAGCAGTACTTC.

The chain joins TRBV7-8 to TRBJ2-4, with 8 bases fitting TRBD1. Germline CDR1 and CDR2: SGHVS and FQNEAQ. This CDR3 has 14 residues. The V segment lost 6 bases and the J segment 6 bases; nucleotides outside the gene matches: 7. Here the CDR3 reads CASSNRTGLNIQYF. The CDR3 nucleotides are TGTGCCAGCAGTAATAGGACAGGGCTAAACATTCAGTACTTC.

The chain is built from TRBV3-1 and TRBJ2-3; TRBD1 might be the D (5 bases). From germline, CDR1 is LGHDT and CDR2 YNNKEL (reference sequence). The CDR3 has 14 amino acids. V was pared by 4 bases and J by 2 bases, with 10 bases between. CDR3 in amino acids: CASSRRQSTDTQYF. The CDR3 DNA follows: TGTGCCAGCAGCCGTAGACAGTCCACAGATACGCAGTATTTT.

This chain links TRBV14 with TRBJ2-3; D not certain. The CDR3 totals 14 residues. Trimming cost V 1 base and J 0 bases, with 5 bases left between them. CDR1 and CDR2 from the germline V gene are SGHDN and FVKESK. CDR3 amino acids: CASSQVMSTDTQYF. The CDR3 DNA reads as TGTGCCAGCAGCCAAGTAATGAGCACAGATACGCAGTATTTT.

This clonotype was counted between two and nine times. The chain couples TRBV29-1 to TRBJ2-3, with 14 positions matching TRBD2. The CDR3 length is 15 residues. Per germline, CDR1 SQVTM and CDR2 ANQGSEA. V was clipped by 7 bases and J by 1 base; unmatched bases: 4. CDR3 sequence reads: CSAEGLAGGTDTQYF. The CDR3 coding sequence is TGCAGCGCGGAGGGACTAGCGGGGGGCACAGATACGCAGTATTTT.

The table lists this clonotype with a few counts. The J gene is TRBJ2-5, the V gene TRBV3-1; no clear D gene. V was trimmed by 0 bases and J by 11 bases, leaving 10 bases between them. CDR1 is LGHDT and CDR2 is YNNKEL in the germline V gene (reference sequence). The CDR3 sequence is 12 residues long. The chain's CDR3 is CASSQDLTKQYF. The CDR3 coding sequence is TGTGCCAGCAGCCAAGATCTGACAAAGCAGTACTTC.

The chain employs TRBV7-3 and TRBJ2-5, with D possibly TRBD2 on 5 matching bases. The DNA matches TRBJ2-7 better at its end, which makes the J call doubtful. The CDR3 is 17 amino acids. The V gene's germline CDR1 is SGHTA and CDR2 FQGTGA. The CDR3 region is CASSLYVPTGIYYEQYF. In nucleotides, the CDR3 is TGTGCCAGCAGCTTATATGTTCCTACGGGAATCTATTACGAGCAGTACTTC.

The CDR3 nucleotides are TGTGCCAGCAGCGGGGGCAGTAAAACGTACGAGCAGTACTTC. It codes for CASSGGSKTYEQYF. The chain couples TRBV7-2 to TRBJ2-5, with D possibly being TRBD1 (6 bases). The J call may be in error: the DNA end matches TRBJ2-7 better. Per germline, CDR1 SGHTA and CDR2 FQGNSA. The CDR3 runs 14 residues.